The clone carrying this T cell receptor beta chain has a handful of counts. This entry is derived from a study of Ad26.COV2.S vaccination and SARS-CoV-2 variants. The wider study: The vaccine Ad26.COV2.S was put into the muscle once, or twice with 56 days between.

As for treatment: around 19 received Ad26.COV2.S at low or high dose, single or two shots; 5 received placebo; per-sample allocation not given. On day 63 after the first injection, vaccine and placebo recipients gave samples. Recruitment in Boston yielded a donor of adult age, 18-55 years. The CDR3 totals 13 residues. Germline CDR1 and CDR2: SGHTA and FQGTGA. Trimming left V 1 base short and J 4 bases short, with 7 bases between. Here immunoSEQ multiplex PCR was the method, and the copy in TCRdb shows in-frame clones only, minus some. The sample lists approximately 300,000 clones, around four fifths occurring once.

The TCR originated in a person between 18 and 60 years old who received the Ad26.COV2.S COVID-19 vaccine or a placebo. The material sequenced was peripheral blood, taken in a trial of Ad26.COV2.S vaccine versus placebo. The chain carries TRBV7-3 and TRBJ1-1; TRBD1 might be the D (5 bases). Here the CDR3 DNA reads TGTGCCAGCAGCTTAATGGGGGGCACTGAAGCTTTCTTT. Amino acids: CASSLMGGTEAFF.